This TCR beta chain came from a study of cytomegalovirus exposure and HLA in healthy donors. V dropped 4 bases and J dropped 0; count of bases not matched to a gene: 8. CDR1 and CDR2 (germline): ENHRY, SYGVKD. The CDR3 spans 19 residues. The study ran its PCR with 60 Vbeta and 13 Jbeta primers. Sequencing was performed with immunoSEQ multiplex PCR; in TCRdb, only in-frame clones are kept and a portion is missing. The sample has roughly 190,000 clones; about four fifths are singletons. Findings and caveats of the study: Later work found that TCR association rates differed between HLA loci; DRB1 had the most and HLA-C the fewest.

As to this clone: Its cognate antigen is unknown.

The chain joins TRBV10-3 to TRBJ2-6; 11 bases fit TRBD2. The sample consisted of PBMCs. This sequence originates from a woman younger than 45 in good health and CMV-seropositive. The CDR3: CAISASGTSGSSGANVLTF. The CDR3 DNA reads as TGTGCCATCAGTGCCTCCGGGACTAGCGGTTCCTCTGGGGCCAACGTCCTGACTTTC.